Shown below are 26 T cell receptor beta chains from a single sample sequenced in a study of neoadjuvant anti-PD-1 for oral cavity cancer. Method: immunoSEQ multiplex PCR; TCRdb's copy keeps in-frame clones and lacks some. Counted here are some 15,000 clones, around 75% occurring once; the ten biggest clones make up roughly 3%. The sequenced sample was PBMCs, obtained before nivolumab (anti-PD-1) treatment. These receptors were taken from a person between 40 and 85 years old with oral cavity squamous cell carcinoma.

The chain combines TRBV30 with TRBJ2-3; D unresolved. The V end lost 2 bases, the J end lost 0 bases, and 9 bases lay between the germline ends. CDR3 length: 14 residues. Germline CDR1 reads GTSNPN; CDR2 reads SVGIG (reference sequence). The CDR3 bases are TGTGCCTGGAGTCTGTCGACTAGCACAGATACGCAGTATTTT. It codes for CAWSLSTSTDTQYF.

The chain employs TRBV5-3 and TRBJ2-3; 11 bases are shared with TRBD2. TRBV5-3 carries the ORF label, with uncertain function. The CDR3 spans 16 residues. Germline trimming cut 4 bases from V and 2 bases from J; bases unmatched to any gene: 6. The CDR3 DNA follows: TGTGCCAGAAGCCAGACTAGCGGGATGCACACAGATACGCAGTATTTT. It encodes CARSQTSGMHTDTQYF.

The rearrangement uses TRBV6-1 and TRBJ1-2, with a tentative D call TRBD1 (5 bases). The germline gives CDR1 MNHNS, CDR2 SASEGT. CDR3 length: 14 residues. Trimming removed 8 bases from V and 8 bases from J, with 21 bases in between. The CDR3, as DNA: TGTGCCAGCGACTCCGGGACCGCAATTGGGGGCTACACCTTC. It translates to CASDSGTAIGGYTF.

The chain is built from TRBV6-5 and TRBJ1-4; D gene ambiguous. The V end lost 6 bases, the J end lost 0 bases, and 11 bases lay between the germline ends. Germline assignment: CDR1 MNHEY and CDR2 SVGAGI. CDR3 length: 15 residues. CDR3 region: CASSLTSATNEKLFF. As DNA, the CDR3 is TGTGCCAGCAGCCTGACAAGTGCAACTAATGAAAAACTGTTTTTT.

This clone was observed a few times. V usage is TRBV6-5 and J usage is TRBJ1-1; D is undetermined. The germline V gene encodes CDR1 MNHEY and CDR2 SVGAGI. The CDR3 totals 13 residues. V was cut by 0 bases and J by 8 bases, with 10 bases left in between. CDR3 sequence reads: CASSYSIATEAFF. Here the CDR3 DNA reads TGTGCCAGCAGTTACTCGATTGCGACGGAAGCTTTCTTT.

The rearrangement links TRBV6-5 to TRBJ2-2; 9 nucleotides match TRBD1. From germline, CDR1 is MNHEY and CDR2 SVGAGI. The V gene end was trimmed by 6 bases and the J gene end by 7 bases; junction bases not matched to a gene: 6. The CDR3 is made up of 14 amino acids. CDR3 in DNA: TGTGCCAGCAGGGAACAGGGGGCTGGCGGGGAGCTGTTTTTT. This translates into CASREQGAGGELFF.

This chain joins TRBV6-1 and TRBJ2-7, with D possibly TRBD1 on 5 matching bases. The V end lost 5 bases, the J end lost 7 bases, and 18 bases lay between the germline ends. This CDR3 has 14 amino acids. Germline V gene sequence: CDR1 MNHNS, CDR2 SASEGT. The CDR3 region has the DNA TGTGCCAGCAGTCCAGACGGGTCCGCAGGGGAGCAGTACTTC. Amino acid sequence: CASSPDGSAGEQYF.

DNA for the CDR3: TGTGCCACCAGCAGGGGGACAGGGCGGTCTGGCTACACCTTC. It yields the protein CATSRGTGRSGYTF. The chain joins TRBV15 to TRBJ1-2; 9 bases agree with TRBD1. Trimming took 3 bases from V and 7 from J; bases not matched to a gene: 6. The CDR3 is 14 amino acids. In germline, CDR1 is LNHNV, CDR2 YYDKDF (reference sequence).

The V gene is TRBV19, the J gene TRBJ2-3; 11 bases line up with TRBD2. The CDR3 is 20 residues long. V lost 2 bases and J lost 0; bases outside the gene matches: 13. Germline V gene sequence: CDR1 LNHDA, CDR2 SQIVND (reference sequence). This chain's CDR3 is CASSIRLAGGFATSTDTQYF. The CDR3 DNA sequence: TGTGCCAGTAGTATAAGGCTAGCGGGAGGATTCGCGACTAGCACAGATACGCAGTATTTT.

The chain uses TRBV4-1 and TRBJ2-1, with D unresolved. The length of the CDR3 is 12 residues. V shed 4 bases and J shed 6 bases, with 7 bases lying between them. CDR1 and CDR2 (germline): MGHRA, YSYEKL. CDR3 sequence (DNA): TGCGCCAGCAGCCCCTTTGGCAATGAGCAGTTCTTC. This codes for CASSPFGNEQFF.

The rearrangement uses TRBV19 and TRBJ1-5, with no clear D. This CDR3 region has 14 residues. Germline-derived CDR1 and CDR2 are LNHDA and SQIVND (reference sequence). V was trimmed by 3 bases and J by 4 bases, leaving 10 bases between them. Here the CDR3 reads CASSMYSKNQPQHF. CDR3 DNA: TGTGCCAGTAGTATGTACAGCAAAAATCAGCCCCAGCATTTT.

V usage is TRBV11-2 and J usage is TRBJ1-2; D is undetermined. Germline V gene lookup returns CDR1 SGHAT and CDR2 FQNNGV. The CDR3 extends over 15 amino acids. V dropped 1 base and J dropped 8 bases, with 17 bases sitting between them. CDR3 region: CASSLGVGGRQGYTF. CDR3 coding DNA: TGTGCCAGCAGCTTAGGGGTGGGTGGGCGACAAGGCTACACCTTC.

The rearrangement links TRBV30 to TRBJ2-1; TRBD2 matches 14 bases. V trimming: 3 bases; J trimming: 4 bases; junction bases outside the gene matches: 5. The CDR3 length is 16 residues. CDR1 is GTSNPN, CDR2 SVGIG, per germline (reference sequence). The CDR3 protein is CAWRARLAGGYNEQFF. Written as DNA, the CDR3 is TGTGCCTGGAGAGCTCGACTAGCGGGGGGGTACAATGAGCAGTTCTTC.

Here the CDR3 DNA reads TGTGCCAGCAGCTTAGGGTACAAAAACATTCAGTACTTC. It specifies CASSLGYKNIQYF. The rearrangement joins TRBV11-1 to TRBJ2-4; no firm D call. Germline CDR1 reads SGHAT; CDR2 reads FQDESV (reference sequence). The length of the CDR3 is 13 residues. The V gene lost 1 base and the J gene lost 3 bases, with 4 bases spanning the gap.

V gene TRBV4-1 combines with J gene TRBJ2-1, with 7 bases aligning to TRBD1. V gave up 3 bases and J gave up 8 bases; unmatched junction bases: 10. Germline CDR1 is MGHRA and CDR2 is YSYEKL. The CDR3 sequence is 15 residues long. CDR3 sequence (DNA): TGCGCCAGCAGCCAGTGGGGACAGTACAAGGATGAGCAGTTCTTC. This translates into CASSQWGQYKDEQFF.

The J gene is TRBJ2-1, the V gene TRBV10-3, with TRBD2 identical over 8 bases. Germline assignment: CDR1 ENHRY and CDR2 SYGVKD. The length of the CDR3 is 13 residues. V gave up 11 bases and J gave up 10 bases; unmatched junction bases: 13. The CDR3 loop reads CALGASSGQEQFF. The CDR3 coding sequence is TGTGCCTTAGGGGCCTCTAGCGGGCAGGAGCAGTTCTTC.

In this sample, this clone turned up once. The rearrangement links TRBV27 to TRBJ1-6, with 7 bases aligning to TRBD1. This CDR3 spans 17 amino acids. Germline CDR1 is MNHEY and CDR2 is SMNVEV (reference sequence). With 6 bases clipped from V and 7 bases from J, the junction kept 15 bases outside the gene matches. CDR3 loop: CASRQLRTGPWNSPLHF. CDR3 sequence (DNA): TGTGCCAGCAGACAATTACGGACAGGCCCTTGGAATTCACCCCTCCACTTT.

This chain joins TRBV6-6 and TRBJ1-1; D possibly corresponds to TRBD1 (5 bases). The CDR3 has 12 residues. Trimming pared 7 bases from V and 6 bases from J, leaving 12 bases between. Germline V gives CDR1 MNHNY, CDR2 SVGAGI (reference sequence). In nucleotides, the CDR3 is TGTGCCAGCACCTTGGACACCTCTGAAGCTTTCTTT. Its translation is CASTLDTSEAFF.

For the CDR3, the DNA is TGCGCCAGCAGCTTGACCAGCCGGGCCAGCTACACCTTC. This codes for CASSLTSRASYTF. The V call is TRBV5-1, the J call TRBJ1-2; D not certain. The CDR3 loop spans 13 amino acids. V shed 1 base and J shed 9 bases, with 13 bases lying between them. CDR1 is SGHRS and CDR2 is YFSETQ in the germline V gene.

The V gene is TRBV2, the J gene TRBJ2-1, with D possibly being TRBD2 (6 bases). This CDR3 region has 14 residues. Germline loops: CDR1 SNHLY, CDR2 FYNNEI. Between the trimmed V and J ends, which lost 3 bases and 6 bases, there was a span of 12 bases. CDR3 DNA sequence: TGTGCCAGCAGTGAGATGTGGACTACCAATGAGCAGTTCTTC. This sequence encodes CASSEMWTTNEQFF.

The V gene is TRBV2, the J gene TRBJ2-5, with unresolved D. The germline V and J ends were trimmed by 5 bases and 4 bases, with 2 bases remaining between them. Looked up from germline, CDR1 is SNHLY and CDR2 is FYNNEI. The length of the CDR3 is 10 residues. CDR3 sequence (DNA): TGTGCCAGCAGTAGAGAGACCCAGTACTTC. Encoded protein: CASSRETQYF.

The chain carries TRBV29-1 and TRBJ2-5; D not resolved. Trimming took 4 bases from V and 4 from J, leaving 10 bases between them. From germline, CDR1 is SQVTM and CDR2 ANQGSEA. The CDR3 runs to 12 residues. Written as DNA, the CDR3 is TGCAGCGTTGTTCGTGCGACAGAGACCCAGTACTTC. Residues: CSVVRATETQYF.

CDR3 nucleotide sequence: TGTGCCATCTGGACAGGAACCTTTAAGGAAGCTTTCTTT. This sequence encodes CAIWTGTFKEAFF. The chain uses TRBV28 and TRBJ1-1, with 7 positions matching TRBD1. The CDR3 is made up of 13 amino acids. Germline V gives CDR1 MDHEN, CDR2 SYDVKM. Germline trimming cut 10 bases from V and 8 bases from J; bases unmatched to any gene: 13.

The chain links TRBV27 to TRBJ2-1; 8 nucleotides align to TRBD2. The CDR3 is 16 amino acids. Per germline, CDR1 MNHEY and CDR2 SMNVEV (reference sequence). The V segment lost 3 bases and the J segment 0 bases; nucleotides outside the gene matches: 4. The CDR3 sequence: CASSFSGTNSYNEQFF. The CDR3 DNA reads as TGTGCCAGCAGTTTTAGCGGGACGAACTCCTACAATGAGCAGTTCTTC.

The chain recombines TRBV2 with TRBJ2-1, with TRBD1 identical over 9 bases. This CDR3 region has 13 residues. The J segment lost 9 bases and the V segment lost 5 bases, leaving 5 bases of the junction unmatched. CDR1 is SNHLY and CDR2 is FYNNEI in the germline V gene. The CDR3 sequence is CASSTQGAGEQFF. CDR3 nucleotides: TGTGCCAGCAGTACACAGGGGGCGGGTGAGCAGTTCTTC. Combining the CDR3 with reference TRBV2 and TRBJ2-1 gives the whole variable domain EPEVTQTPSHQVTQMGQEVILRCVPISNHLYFYWYRQILGQKVEFLVSFYNNEISEKSEIFDDQFSVERPDGSNFTLKIRSTKLEDSAMYFCASSTQGAGEQFFGPGTRLTVL.

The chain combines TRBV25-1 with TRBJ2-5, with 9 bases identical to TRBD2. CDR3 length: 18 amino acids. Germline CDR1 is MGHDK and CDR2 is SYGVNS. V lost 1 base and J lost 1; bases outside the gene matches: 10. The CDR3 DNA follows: TGTGCCAGCAGTGAATCGCGGCTAGCGGGGATGTTCCAAGAGACCCAGTACTTC. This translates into CASSESRLAGMFQETQYF. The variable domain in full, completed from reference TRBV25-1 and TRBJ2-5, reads EADIYQTPRYLVIGTGKKITLECSQTMGHDKMYWYQQDPGMELHLIHYSYGVNSTEKGDLSSESTVSRIRTEHFPLTLESARPSHTSQYLCASSESRLAGMFQETQYFGPGTRLLVL.